The clone carrying this T cell receptor (beta chain) was observed a handful of times. The data originate from a study of identical twins. TCRdb ran MiXCR on the 5' RACE reads and lists one entry per CDR3 protein. The sample includes some 590,000 distinct CDR3 sequences, nearly 10% seen only once; the top ten take approximately 3.2%. Germline CDR1 SNHLY, CDR2 FYNNEI. The CDR3 consists of 14 residues. Deletions cut 6 bases from V and 2 bases from J, with 12 bases between. These data were likewise used in another study, on yellow fever vaccine responses in identical twins.

The chain has TRBV2 and TRBJ2-3, with D possibly matching TRBD2 (6 bases). The sequencing input was PBMCs. The receptor was isolated from a woman aged 18-29 years in good health. The CDR3 DNA sequence: TGTGCCAGCAGGAGGAGGGCTAACACAGATACGCAGTATTTT. Its protein product is CASRRRANTDTQYF.